Below are 28 T cell receptor beta chains sequenced from a single sample in a study of T cell responses to AZD1222 COVID-19 vaccine. Generated by immunoSEQ multiplex PCR, the TCRdb table keeps only in-frame clones and is missing some. Here the sample spans fewer than 200,000 clones, approximately 92% being singletons. The sequenced sample was peripheral blood, obtained on day 0 of AZD1222 vaccination. These receptors originate from an adult in good health.

The count of this clone is one. The V and J genes are TRBV6-5 and TRBJ1-1, with unresolved D. V gave up 1 base and J gave up 6 bases, with 12 bases separating them. Germline V gene sequence: CDR1 MNHEY, CDR2 SVGAGI. The CDR3 runs to 14 residues. The CDR3 is CASSYLGRFAEAFF. The CDR3 bases are TGTGCCAGCAGTTACTTGGGGAGGTTCGCTGAAGCTTTCTTT.

This clone came up once. This chain connects TRBV19 to TRBJ1-1, with unresolved D. CDR3 length: 13 amino acids. The V gene's germline CDR1 is LNHDA and CDR2 SQIVND (reference sequence). Trimming removed 6 bases at V and 0 bases at J, with 8 bases between. The CDR3 reads CASSPGLNTEAFF. CDR3 nucleotides: TGTGCCAGTAGCCCGGGGTTGAACACTGAAGCTTTCTTT.

This clone came up a few times. V and J are TRBV6-5 and TRBJ2-2; 8 bases agree with TRBD2. The V and J ends lost 1 base and 6 bases, in that order; junction bases with no gene match: 4. Germline lookup yields CDR1 MNHEY and CDR2 SVGAGI. The CDR3 is made up of 15 amino acids. CDR3 sequence (DNA): TGTGCCAGCAGTTACTATAGCGGGGTAGCCGGGGAGCTGTTTTTT. Protein sequence: CASSYYSGVAGELFF.

The V and J genes are TRBV4-2 and TRBJ1-2; 7 bases align to TRBD1. The CDR3 covers 15 residues. The ends lost 3 bases at V and 7 bases at J; junction bases unmatched: 11. In germline, CDR1 is LGHNA, CDR2 YNFKEQ. The CDR3 DNA follows: TGTGCCAGCAGCCAGGGACAGATCCTTGGGAGTGGCTACACCTTC. Translation gives CASSQGQILGSGYTF.

The rearrangement uses TRBV6-4 and TRBJ2-2, with D perhaps TRBD2 (7 bases). Germline V gene data show CDR1 as MRHNA and CDR2 as SNTAGT. The V end lost 6 bases, the J end lost 4 bases, and 21 bases lay between the germline ends. The CDR3 covers 17 residues. Written as DNA, the CDR3 is TGTGCCAGCAGCCGGTCCCCCCCGGGGGGCGGCACCGGGGAGCTGTTTTTT. Its protein product is CASSRSPPGGGTGELFF.

This chain joins TRBV30 and TRBJ1-1; the D gene is possibly TRBD1 (5 bases). The germline gives CDR1 GTSNPN, CDR2 SVGIG (reference sequence). The CDR3 totals 13 residues. Trimming left V 0 bases short and J 3 bases short, with 8 bases between. The CDR3 region is CAWSVQGYTEAFF. The CDR3 bases are TGTGCCTGGAGTGTCCAGGGTTACACTGAAGCTTTCTTT.

V usage is TRBV7-9 and J usage is TRBJ1-1; D is uncertain. Trimming shortened V by 3 bases and J by 4 bases, and 15 bases separated the two germline ends. Germline V lookup: CDR1 SEHNR, CDR2 FQNEAQ (reference sequence). This CDR3 is 15 amino acids long. The CDR3 DNA reads as TGTGCCAGCAGCTTGAGCGCAGACCCCACCACTGAAGCTTTCTTT. Encoded protein: CASSLSADPTTEAFF. Based on the CDR3 plus reference TRBV7-9 and TRBJ1-1, the full variable domain is DTGVSQNPRHKITKRGQNVTFRCDPISEHNRLYWYRQTLGQGPEFLTYFQNEAQLEKSRLLSDRFSAERPKGSFSTLEIQRTEQGDSAMYLCASSLSADPTTEAFFGQGTRLTVV.

The chain's CDR3 is CASSLALAGANAEQFF. Written as DNA, the CDR3 is TGCGCCAGCAGCTTGGCGCTAGCGGGGGCGAATGCAGAGCAGTTCTTC. V usage is TRBV5-1 and J usage is TRBJ2-1, with 10 bases matching TRBD2. Germline V CDR1 and CDR2: SGHRS, YFSETQ. J was trimmed by 10 bases and V by 0 bases; bases with no gene match: 10. CDR3 length: 16 residues.

The chain employs TRBV12-3 or TRBV12-4 and TRBJ1-1, with D perhaps matching TRBD1 (5 bases). This CDR3 contains 12 residues. Trimming left V 5 bases short and J 7 bases short, with 11 bases between. The CDR3 region is CASSPRGYEAFF. The CDR3 nucleotides are TGTGCCAGCAGTCCTAGGGGATATGAAGCTTTCTTT.

The table lists this clone with a count of one. The genes are TRBV20-1 and TRBJ2-1; no clear D. With 4 bases removed from V and 10 bases from J, the gap between germline ends came to 11 bases. This CDR3 spans 11 amino acids. Per germline, CDR1 DFQATT and CDR2 SNEGSKA (reference sequence). The CDR3 nucleotides are TGCAGTGCTAAAGCGTTAGTGGAGCAGTTCTTC. Protein product: CSAKALVEQFF.

This clone was seen only a few times. The chain combines TRBV7-6 with TRBJ2-7; 7 bases line up with TRBD1. Germline CDR1 SGHVS, CDR2 FNYEAQ. V lost 5 bases, J lost 3 bases, and 10 bases stayed unmatched. The CDR3 runs to 15 residues. CDR3 region: CASSPRGRGFYEQYF. The CDR3, as DNA: TGTGCCAGCAGCCCCAGAGGCAGGGGGTTCTACGAGCAGTACTTC.

The chain uses TRBV18 and TRBJ2-5; no definite D call. CDR3 length: 12 amino acids. The germline V gene has CDR1 KGHSH and CDR2 LQKENI. Trimming took off 1 base at V and 3 bases at J, with 3 bases between the two ends. CDR3 sequence reads: CASSPRKETQYF. The DNA of the CDR3 is TGTGCCAGCTCACCACGGAAAGAGACCCAGTACTTC.

The V and J genes are TRBV28 and TRBJ2-2, with 7 bases that match TRBD1. J lost 0 bases, V lost 3 bases, and 10 bases had no gene match. CDR3 length equals 18 residues. CDR1 MDHEN and CDR2 SYDVKM come from the germline V gene. CDR3 coding DNA: TGTGCCAGCAGTTTTCCACATATGGGACAGACGAACACCGGGGAGCTGTTTTTT. Its translation: CASSFPHMGQTNTGELFF.

This rearrangement joins TRBV10-2 to TRBJ1-6; D gene unclear. The germline V gene encodes CDR1 WSHSY and CDR2 SAAADI. The germline V and J ends were trimmed by 10 bases and 1 base, with 11 bases remaining between them. The CDR3 contains 14 residues. CDR3: CAIPRGSYNSPLHF. Written as DNA, the CDR3 is TGCGCCATCCCGCGGGGTTCCTATAATTCACCCCTCCACTTT.

Only one count was recorded for this clone. The rearrangement links TRBV30 to TRBJ1-5, with D unresolved. This CDR3 region has 12 residues. V dropped 3 bases and J dropped 2 bases, with 5 bases sitting between them. The V gene's germline CDR1 is GTSNPN and CDR2 SVGIG (reference sequence). The CDR3 DNA is TGTGCCTGGAGAATGGGCAATCAGCCCCAGCATTTT. Amino acid sequence: CAWRMGNQPQHF.

This clone has only one observation. V gene TRBV29-1 combines with J gene TRBJ1-1; tentatively, D is TRBD1 (6 bases). This CDR3 spans 18 amino acids. Germline lookup yields CDR1 SQVTM and CDR2 ANQGSEA. Trimming shortened V by 4 bases and J by 1 base, and 25 bases separated the two germline ends. The CDR3 reads CSVVMLLQDRPENTEAFF. CDR3 in DNA: TGCAGCGTTGTAATGTTACTTCAAGACAGGCCGGAGAACACTGAAGCTTTCTTT. Together with reference TRBV29-1 and TRBJ1-1, the CDR3 gives the full variable domain: SAVISQKPSRDICQRGTSLTIQCQVDSQVTMMFWYRQQPGQSLTLIATANQGSEATYESGFVIDKFPISRPNLTFSTLTVSNMSPEDSSIYLCSVVMLLQDRPENTEAFFGQGTRLTVV.

CDR3 in amino acids: CASSVLGQGDNQPQHF. In DNA form, the CDR3 reads TGTGCCAGCAGTGTACTGGGACAGGGTGACAATCAGCCCCAGCATTTT. J is TRBJ1-5 and V is TRBV6-6, with 9 bases aligning to TRBD1. Germline CDR1 and CDR2: MNHNY and SVGAGI (reference sequence). The CDR3 length is 16 residues. V lost 5 bases to trimming and J lost 3 bases; unmatched junction nucleotides: 8.

This clone was counted a few times. The V call is TRBV7-3, the J call TRBJ1-1, with 7 bases identical to TRBD1. The J segment lost 4 bases and the V segment lost 6 bases, leaving 8 bases of the junction unmatched. CDR1 and CDR2 (germline): SGHTA, FQGTGA. This CDR3 has 14 amino acids. The chain's CDR3 is CASSPGQSSTEAFF. CDR3 bases: TGTGCCAGCAGTCCGGGACAGTCGTCCACTGAAGCTTTCTTT.

The gene calls are TRBV29-1 and TRBJ2-5; D is tentatively TRBD1 or TRBD2 (6 bases each). The V and J ends lost 4 bases and 5 bases respectively, with 20 bases between them. This CDR3 has 15 residues. Germline CDR1 reads SQVTM; CDR2 reads ANQGSEA. CDR3 DNA sequence: TGCAGCGTTGTTCGGCGGGACACATCTGGGGAGACCCAGTACTTC. It specifies CSVVRRDTSGETQYF.

The count of this clone is one. V gene TRBV14 combines with J gene TRBJ1-1, with TRBD1 matching over 7 bases. Germline lookup yields CDR1 SGHDN and CDR2 FVKESK. This CDR3 region has 17 residues. V dropped 1 base and J dropped 1; count of bases not matched to a gene: 9. The CDR3, as DNA: TGTGCCAGCAGCCAAGCTGGGACAGAGGATGCGAACACTGAAGCTTTCTTT. It is translated as CASSQAGTEDANTEAFF. The whole variable domain, remainder taken from reference TRBV14 and TRBJ1-1, is EAGVTQFPSHSVIEKGQTVTLRCDPISGHDNLYWYRRVMGKEIKFLLHFVKESKQDESGMPNNRFLAERTGGTYSTLKVQPAELEDSGVYFCASSQAGTEDANTEAFFGQGTRLTVV.

The chain links TRBV11-2 to TRBJ2-1; D gene uncertain. The ends were cut back, 2 bases at V and 6 bases at J, with 8 bases in the middle. Germline CDR1 reads SGHAT; CDR2 reads FQNNGV. CDR3 length equals 13 residues. The CDR3 region is CASSLIPLNEQFF. The CDR3 DNA follows: TGTGCCAGCAGCTTAATACCCCTCAATGAGCAGTTCTTC. Supplemented by reference TRBV11-2 and TRBJ2-1, the full variable domain reads EAGVAQSPRYKIIEKRQSVAFWCNPISGHATLYWYQQILGQGPKLLIQFQNNGVVDDSQLPKDRFSAERLKGVDSTLKIQPAKLEDSAVYLCASSLIPLNEQFFGPGTRLTVL.

This clone has more than one count but fewer than ten. CDR3 in DNA: TGTGCCAGCGCAGGGGATACTTCCTACGAGCAGTACTTC. The encoded protein is CASAGDTSYEQYF. V and J are TRBV18 and TRBJ2-7, with D tentatively TRBD1 (6 bases). Trimming pared 8 bases from V and 1 base from J, leaving 12 bases between. The length of the CDR3 is 13 residues. CDR1 and CDR2 from the germline V gene are KGHSH and LQKENI.

V gene TRBV6-5 combines with J gene TRBJ2-5; no definite D call. The CDR3 length is 13 residues. The V gene's germline CDR1 is MNHEY and CDR2 SVGAGI. V dropped 0 bases and J dropped 6 bases, with 8 bases sitting between them. This chain's CDR3 is CASSYSIAQTQYF. DNA of the CDR3: TGTGCCAGCAGTTACTCGATCGCACAGACCCAGTACTTC.

This chain joins TRBV6-5 and TRBJ1-5, with D uncertain. Trimming removed 0 bases at V and 4 bases at J, with 10 bases between. The germline V gene has CDR1 MNHEY and CDR2 SVGAGI. The CDR3 extends over 15 amino acids. The CDR3 DNA sequence: TGTGCCAGCAGTTACTCCTCAACTGCAAATCAGCCCCAGCATTTT. It codes for CASSYSSTANQPQHF.

The chain links TRBV19 to TRBJ1-2; D unclear. The CDR3 covers 13 residues. The germline CDR1 and CDR2 sequences are LNHDA and SQIVND (reference sequence). The V gene lost 3 bases and the J gene lost 4 bases, with 9 bases spanning the gap. DNA of the CDR3: TGTGCCAGTAGTATTCCCGCGGGCTATGGCTACACCTTC. The encoded protein is CASSIPAGYGYTF.

The chain links TRBV6-2 or TRBV6-3 to TRBJ2-7, with 7 positions matching TRBD1. The CDR3 runs 15 residues. The junction had 8 bases not matched to a gene; V was cut back by 5 bases and J by 1 base. Germline V gene sequence: CDR1 MNHEY, CDR2 SVGEGT. DNA for the CDR3: TGTGCCAGCAGTCCCGCCGAGACAGGGTCCTACGAGCAGTACTTC. Translated, it gives CASSPAETGSYEQYF.

This chain links TRBV6-5 with TRBJ2-5, with 8 bases lining up with TRBD2. Trimming at V came to 2 bases and at J to 1 base, leaving 3 bases not matched to a gene. The germline V gene has CDR1 MNHEY and CDR2 SVGAGI. This CDR3 is 15 amino acids long. CDR3 sequence: CASSYPTSGQETQYF. The CDR3 nucleotides read TGTGCCAGCAGTTACCCTACTAGCGGCCAAGAGACCCAGTACTTC.

This chain uses TRBV10-2 with TRBJ2-5; TRBD2 matches 7 bases. Germline assignment: CDR1 WSHSY and CDR2 SAAADI. CDR3 length: 14 residues. The CDR3 sequence: CATTLAEFQETQYF. Here the CDR3 DNA reads TGCGCTACTACGCTAGCGGAGTTCCAAGAGACCCAGTACTTC.